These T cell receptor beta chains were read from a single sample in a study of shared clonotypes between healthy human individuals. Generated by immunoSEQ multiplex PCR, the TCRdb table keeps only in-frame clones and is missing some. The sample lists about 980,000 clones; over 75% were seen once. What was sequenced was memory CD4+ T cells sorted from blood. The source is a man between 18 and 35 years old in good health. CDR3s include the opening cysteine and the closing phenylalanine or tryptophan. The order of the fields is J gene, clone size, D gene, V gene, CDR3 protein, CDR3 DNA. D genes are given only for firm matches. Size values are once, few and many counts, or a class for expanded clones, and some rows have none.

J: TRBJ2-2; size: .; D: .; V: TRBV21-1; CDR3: CASSKAREDSGCRYPSGELFF; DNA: TGTGCCAGCAGCAAAGCGCGGGAGGACAGTGGCTGTCGTTACCCGTCCGGGGAGCTGTTTTTT
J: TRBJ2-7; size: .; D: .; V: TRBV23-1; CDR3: CASSRPVQGTAYEQYF; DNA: TGCGCCAGCAGTCGACCCGTCCAGGGGACGGCTTACGAGCAGTACTTC
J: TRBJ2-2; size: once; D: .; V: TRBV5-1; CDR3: CASSTGLARTGELFF; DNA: TGCGCCAGCAGCACGGGACTTGCCAGGACCGGGGAGCTGTTTTTT
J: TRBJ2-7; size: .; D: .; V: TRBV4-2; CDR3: CASSPNVGLNSYEQYF; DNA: TGTGCCAGCAGCCCTAATGTAGGCCTCAACTCCTACGAGCAGTACTTC
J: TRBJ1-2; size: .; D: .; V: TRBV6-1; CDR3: CASSLYGYTF; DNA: TGTGCCAGCAGTCTCTATGGCTACACCTTC
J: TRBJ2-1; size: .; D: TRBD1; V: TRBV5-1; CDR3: CASSLAGQGSNEQFF; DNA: TGCGCCAGCAGCTTGGCCGGACAGGGATCTAATGAGCAGTTCTTC
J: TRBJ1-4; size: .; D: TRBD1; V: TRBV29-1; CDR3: CSGRTGGNEKLFF; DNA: TGCAGCGGGCGGACAGGGGGGAACGAAAAACTGTTTTTT
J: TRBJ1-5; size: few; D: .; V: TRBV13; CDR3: CASSPRRHNQPQHF; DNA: TGTGCCAGCAGCCCTCGACGGCACAATCAGCCCCAGCATTTT
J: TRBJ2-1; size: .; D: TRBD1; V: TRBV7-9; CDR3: CASRDTGQAEQFF; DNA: TGTGCCAGCAGAGATACCGGACAGGCAGAGCAGTTCTTC
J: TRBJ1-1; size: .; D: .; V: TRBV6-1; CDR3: CASSASAELNTEAFF; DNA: TGTGCCAGCAGTGCCAGCGCCGAACTAAACACTGAAGCTTTCTTT
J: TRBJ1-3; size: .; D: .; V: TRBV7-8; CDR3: CASSPTGYGGNTIYF; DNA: TGTGCCAGCAGCCCCACAGGGTACGGTGGAAACACCATATATTTT
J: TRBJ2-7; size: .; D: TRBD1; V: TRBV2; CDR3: CASKIGTGNSEQYF; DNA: TGTGCCAGCAAGATCGGGACAGGGAACTCCGAGCAGTACTTC
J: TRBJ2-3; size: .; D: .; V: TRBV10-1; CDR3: CASSENGGGFSDTQYF; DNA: TGCGCCAGCAGTGAGAATGGTGGGGGCTTTTCAGATACGCAGTATTTT
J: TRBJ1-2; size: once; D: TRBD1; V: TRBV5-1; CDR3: CASSLGGQVKDGYTF; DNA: TGCGCCAGCAGCTTGGGTGGACAGGTTAAGGATGGCTACACCTTC
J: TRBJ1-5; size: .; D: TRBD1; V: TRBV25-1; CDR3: CASSLDRGPPGNQPQHF; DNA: TGTGCCAGCAGTTTAGACAGGGGCCCACCCGGGAATCAGCCCCAGCATTTT
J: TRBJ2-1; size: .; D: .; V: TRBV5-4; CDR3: CASSLVLTGPNEQFF; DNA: TGTGCCAGCAGCTTGGTGCTGACAGGCCCCAATGAGCAGTTCTTC
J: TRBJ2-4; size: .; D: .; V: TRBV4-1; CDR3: CASSPIQRGLLAKNIQYF; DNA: TGCGCCAGCAGCCCGATCCAACGAGGACTACTAGCCAAAAACATTCAGTACTTC
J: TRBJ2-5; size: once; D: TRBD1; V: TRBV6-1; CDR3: CASRLKGARETQYF; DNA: TGTGCCAGCAGACTAAAGGGGGCGCGCGAGACCCAGTACTTC
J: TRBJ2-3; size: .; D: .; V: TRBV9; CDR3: CASSVDEGTLTDTQYF; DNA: TGTGCCAGCAGCGTAGATGAGGGGACCCTCACAGATACGCAGTATTTT
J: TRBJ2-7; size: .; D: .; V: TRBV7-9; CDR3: CASSSEVVGAYEQYF; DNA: TGTGCCAGCAGCTCCGAGGTCGTGGGAGCCTACGAGCAGTACTTC
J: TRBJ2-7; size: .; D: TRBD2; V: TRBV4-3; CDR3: CASSQEFSGSYEQYF; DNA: TGCGCCAGCAGCCAAGAGTTTAGCGGGAGTTACGAGCAGTACTTC
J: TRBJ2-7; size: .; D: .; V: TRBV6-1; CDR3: CASSDRGVKSYEQYF; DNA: TGTGCCAGCAGTGACAGGGGCGTGAAGTCCTACGAGCAGTACTTC
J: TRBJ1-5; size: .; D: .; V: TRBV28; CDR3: CASSLLQRSGNQPQHF; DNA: TGTGCCAGCAGTTTGCTGCAGAGGAGCGGCAATCAGCCCCAGCATTTT
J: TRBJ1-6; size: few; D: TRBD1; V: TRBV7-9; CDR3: CASSLVGQGNSPLHF; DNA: TGTGCCAGCAGCTTAGTGGGACAGGGGAACTCACCCCTCCACTTT
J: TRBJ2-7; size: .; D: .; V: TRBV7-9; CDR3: CASSLAVSRPYEQYF; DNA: TGTGCCAGCAGCTTAGCGGTTTCGCGCCCCTACGAGCAGTACTTC
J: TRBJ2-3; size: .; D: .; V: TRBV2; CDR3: CASKGGLSTDTQYF; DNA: TGTGCCAGCAAGGGGGGCCTTAGCACAGATACGCAGTATTTT
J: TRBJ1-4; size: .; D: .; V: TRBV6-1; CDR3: CASSDRPSGEKLFF; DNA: TGTGCCAGCAGTGATAGGCCTTCTGGTGAAAAACTGTTTTTT
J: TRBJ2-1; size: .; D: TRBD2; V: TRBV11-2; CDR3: CASSPQRGGTYNEQFF; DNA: TGTGCCAGCAGCCCCCAGCGGGGAGGCACCTACAATGAGCAGTTCTTC
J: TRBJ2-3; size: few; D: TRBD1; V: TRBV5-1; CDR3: CASSPEGQGADTQYF; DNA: TGCGCCAGCAGCCCCGAGGGACAGGGGGCAGATACGCAGTATTTT
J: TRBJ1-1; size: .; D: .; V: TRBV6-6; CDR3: CASSYWTPMNTEAFF; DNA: TGTGCCAGCAGTTACTGGACTCCTATGAACACTGAAGCTTTCTTT
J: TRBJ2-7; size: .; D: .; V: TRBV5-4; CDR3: CASSLVGRYEQYF; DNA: TGTGCCAGCAGCTTGGTCGGCAGGTACGAGCAGTACTTC
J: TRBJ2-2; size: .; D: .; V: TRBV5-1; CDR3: CASSLGAGNTGELFF; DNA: TGCGCCAGCAGCTTGGGTGCCGGGAACACCGGGGAGCTGTTTTTT
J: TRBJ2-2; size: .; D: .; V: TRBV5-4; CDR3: CASRLDRAGELFF; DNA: TGTGCCAGCAGGTTAGATAGGGCCGGGGAGCTGTTTTTT
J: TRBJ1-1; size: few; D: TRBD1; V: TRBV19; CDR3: CASSIGDRGLTEAFF; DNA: TGTGCCAGTAGTATCGGGGACAGGGGGTTAACTGAAGCTTTCTTT
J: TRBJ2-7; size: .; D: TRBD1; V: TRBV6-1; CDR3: CASRSTGTAYEQYF; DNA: TGTGCCAGCAGATCGACCGGGACAGCCTACGAGCAGTACTTC
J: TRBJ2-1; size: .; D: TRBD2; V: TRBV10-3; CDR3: CAISESTSGSIGEQFF; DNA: TGTGCCATCAGTGAGTCGACTAGCGGGAGCATTGGTGAGCAGTTCTTC
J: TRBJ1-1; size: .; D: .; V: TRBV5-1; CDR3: CASSLAGTHTEAFF; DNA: TGCGCCAGCAGCTTGGCCGGGACACACACTGAAGCTTTCTTT
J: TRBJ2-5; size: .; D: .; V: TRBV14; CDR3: CASSLDRYETQYF; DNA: TGTGCCAGCAGCCTAGATCGATACGAGACCCAGTACTTC
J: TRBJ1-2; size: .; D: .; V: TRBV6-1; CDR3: CASSPGVYGYTF; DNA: TGTGCCAGCAGCCCCGGCGTCTATGGCTACACCTTC
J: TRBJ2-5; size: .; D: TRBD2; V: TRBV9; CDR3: CASSPSAGVKETQYF; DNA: TGTGCCAGCAGCCCATCCGCGGGGGTTAAGGAGACCCAGTACTTC
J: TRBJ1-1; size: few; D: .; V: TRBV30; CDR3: CAWSGGVNTEAFF; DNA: TGTGCCTGGAGCGGAGGGGTGAACACTGAAGCTTTCTTT
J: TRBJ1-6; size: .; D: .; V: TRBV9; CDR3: CASSVGGGSSSPLHF; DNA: TGTGCCAGCAGCGTAGGGGGAGGTTCAAGCTCACCCCTCCACTTT
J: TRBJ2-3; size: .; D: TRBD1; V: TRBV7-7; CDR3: CASSLATGGPENTQYF; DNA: TGTGCTAGCAGCTTAGCGACAGGGGGTCCAGAAAATACGCAGTATTTT
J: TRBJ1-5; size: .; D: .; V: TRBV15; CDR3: CATSKGGAIGEGNQPQHF; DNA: TGTGCCACCAGCAAAGGGGGGGCGATCGGTGAAGGCAATCAGCCCCAGCATTTT
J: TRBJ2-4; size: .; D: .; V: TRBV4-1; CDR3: CASSPIGQILAKNIQYF; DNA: TGCGCCAGCAGCCCGATCGGACAGATTCTAGCCAAAAACATTCAGTACTTC
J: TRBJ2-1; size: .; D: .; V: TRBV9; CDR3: CASSVDAGEQFF; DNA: TGTGCCAGCAGCGTAGACGCGGGTGAGCAGTTCTTC
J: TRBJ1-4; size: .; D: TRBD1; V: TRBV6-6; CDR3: CASSYGDRVEEKLFF; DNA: TGTGCCAGCAGTTACGGGGACAGGGTAGAAGAAAAACTGTTTTTT
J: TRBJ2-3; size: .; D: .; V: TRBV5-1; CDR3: CASSSSDGESGTQYF; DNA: TGCGCCAGCAGCTCGTCGGACGGGGAATCGGGTACGCAGTATTTT
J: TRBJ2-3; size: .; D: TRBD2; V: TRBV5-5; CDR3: CASSPPGLAGGTDTQYF; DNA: TGTGCCAGCAGCCCTCCGGGACTAGCGGGGGGTACAGATACGCAGTATTTT
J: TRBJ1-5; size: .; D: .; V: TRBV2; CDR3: CASSRTANSNQPQHF; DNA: TGTGCCAGCAGTAGAACCGCTAATAGCAATCAGCCCCAGCATTTT
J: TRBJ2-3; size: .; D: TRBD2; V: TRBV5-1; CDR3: CASSHLAGETDTQYF; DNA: TGCGCCAGCAGCCATCTAGCGGGGGAGACAGATACGCAGTATTTT
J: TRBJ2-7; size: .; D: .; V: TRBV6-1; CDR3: CASTRGHWEQYF; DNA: TGTGCCAGCACTCGAGGACACTGGGAGCAGTACTTC
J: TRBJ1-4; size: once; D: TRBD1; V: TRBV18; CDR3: CASSLKTGGNEKLFF; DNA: TGTGCCAGCTCTCTAAAGACAGGGGGTAATGAAAAACTGTTTTTT
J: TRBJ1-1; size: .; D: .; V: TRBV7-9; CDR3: CASSFQQNTEAFF; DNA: TGTGCCAGCAGCTTTCAGCAGAACACTGAAGCTTTCTTT
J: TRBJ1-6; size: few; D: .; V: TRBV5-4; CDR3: CASSLGQGGRNSPLHF; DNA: TGTGCCAGCAGCTTGGGGCAGGGAGGTCGTAATTCACCCCTCCACTTT
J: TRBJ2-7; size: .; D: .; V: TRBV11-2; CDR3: CASSLGRPPLYEQYF; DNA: TGTGCCAGCAGCTTAGGGAGGCCGCCCCTATACGAGCAGTACTTC
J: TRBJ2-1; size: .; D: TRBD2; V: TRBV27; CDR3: CASSLPRGSGNEQFF; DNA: TGTGCCAGCAGTTTACCGCGCGGGAGTGGGAATGAGCAGTTCTTC
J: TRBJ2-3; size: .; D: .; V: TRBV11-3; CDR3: CASSDSGNTQYF; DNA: TGTGCCAGCAGCGACTCCGGGAATACGCAGTATTTT
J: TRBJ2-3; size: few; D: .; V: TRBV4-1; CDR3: CASSQIQGSTDTQYF; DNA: TGCGCCAGCAGCCAAATACAGGGTAGCACAGATACGCAGTATTTT